The rows below give T cell receptor beta chains drawn from one sample of a study of blood T cell repertoires in COVID-19. Data came from immunoSEQ multiplex PCR; TCRdb stores just in-frame clones and leaves some out. This sample has about 120,000 clones; around 79% occur once, and the top ten carry about 2.3%. The sequenced sample consisted of peripheral blood. The origin of the receptors is a man aged 65 to 79 with acute or convalescent COVID-19. The CDR3 runs from the conserved cysteine through the conserved F or W. Each record gives: J gene, clone size, D gene, V gene, CDR3 protein, CDR3 DNA. D genes are given only for firm matches. Clone size is not always given. Where it is, it says once, few, many or a class for expanded clones.

j_gene: TRBJ1-2
abundance: .
d_gene: .
v_gene: TRBV6-6
CDR3aa: CASIQGANYGYTF
CDR3nt: TGTGCCAGCATACAGGGAGCTAACTATGGCTACACCTTC

j_gene: TRBJ1-5
abundance: once
d_gene: .
v_gene: TRBV4-3
CDR3aa: CASSQEFLRGSNQPQHF
CDR3nt: TGCGCCAGCAGCCAAGAGTTCCTCAGGGGAAGCAATCAGCCCCAGCATTTT

j_gene: TRBJ1-2
abundance: .
d_gene: .
v_gene: TRBV30
CDR3aa: CAWSVDRFYGYTF
CDR3nt: TGTGCCTGGAGTGTAGACAGATTCTATGGCTACACCTTC

j_gene: TRBJ1-1
abundance: few
d_gene: TRBD1
v_gene: TRBV2
CDR3aa: CASRLETGGTEAFF
CDR3nt: TGTGCCAGCAGACTAGAGACAGGGGGCACTGAAGCTTTCTTT

j_gene: TRBJ2-1
abundance: .
d_gene: TRBD2
v_gene: TRBV4-1
CDR3aa: CASRRYDYGRDNEQFF
CDR3nt: TGCGCCAGCAGGAGGTACGATTATGGGAGGGACAATGAGCAGTTCTTC

j_gene: TRBJ1-1
abundance: .
d_gene: .
v_gene: TRBV2
CDR3aa: CASSEQNTEAFF
CDR3nt: TGTGCCAGCAGTGAACAGAACACTGAAGCTTTCTTT

j_gene: TRBJ2-2
abundance: .
d_gene: TRBD2
v_gene: TRBV27
CDR3aa: CASSLRTSGGVTGELFF
CDR3nt: TGTGCCAGCAGTTTAAGGACTAGCGGGGGAGTCACCGGGGAGCTGTTTTTT

j_gene: TRBJ1-5
abundance: .
d_gene: TRBD1
v_gene: TRBV7-2
CDR3aa: CASSLGQGVQPQHF
CDR3nt: TGTGCCAGCAGCTTGGGACAGGGGGTTCAGCCCCAGCATTTT

j_gene: TRBJ1-2
abundance: .
d_gene: .
v_gene: TRBV7-8
CDR3aa: CASSSHSGNLGGYTF
CDR3nt: TGTGCCAGCAGCTCACACTCCGGGAACCTGGGTGGCTACACCTTC

j_gene: TRBJ2-5
abundance: .
d_gene: .
v_gene: TRBV11-2
CDR3aa: CASSPRETQYF
CDR3nt: TGTGCCAGCAGCCCGCGGGAGACCCAGTACTTC

j_gene: TRBJ1-2
abundance: medium-sized
d_gene: TRBD1
v_gene: TRBV29-1
CDR3aa: CSVVRQGQVYGYTF
CDR3nt: TGCAGCGTTGTGAGACAGGGGCAAGTATATGGCTACACCTTC

j_gene: TRBJ2-5
abundance: .
d_gene: TRBD1
v_gene: TRBV15
CDR3aa: CATASGTGGRETQYF
CDR3nt: TGTGCCACCGCATCCGGGACAGGGGGCAGGGAGACCCAGTACTTC

j_gene: TRBJ1-2
abundance: .
d_gene: .
v_gene: TRBV18
CDR3aa: CASSPSEVGGYTF
CDR3nt: TGTGCCAGCTCCCCCTCCGAGGTAGGCGGCTACACCTTC

j_gene: TRBJ1-6
abundance: once
d_gene: TRBD1
v_gene: TRBV3-1/TRBV3-2
CDR3aa: CASSNRDRNSPLHF
CDR3nt: TGTGCCAGCAGCAACCGGGACAGAAATTCACCCCTCCACTTT

j_gene: TRBJ1-3
abundance: .
d_gene: .
v_gene: TRBV11-2
CDR3aa: CASSPRTEAGNTIYF
CDR3nt: TGTGCCAGCAGCCCTCGTACGGAGGCTGGAAACACCATATATTTT

j_gene: TRBJ2-3
abundance: .
d_gene: .
v_gene: TRBV4-3
CDR3aa: CASSLSDTQYF
CDR3nt: TGCGCCAGCAGCCTATCAGATACGCAGTATTTT

j_gene: TRBJ1-1
abundance: .
d_gene: TRBD1
v_gene: TRBV6-5
CDR3aa: CASRRGQTNTEAFF
CDR3nt: TGTGCCAGCAGACGGGGACAGACGAACACTGAAGCTTTCTTT

j_gene: TRBJ2-7
abundance: few
d_gene: TRBD2
v_gene: TRBV2
CDR3aa: CASQLAGGTYEQYF
CDR3nt: TGTGCCAGCCAACTAGCGGGGGGGACCTACGAGCAGTACTTC

j_gene: TRBJ1-5
abundance: .
d_gene: .
v_gene: TRBV18
CDR3aa: CASSPDEVRGRPQHF
CDR3nt: TGTGCCAGCTCACCGGATGAAGTCAGGGGACGGCCCCAGCATTTT

j_gene: TRBJ2-4
abundance: .
d_gene: TRBD1
v_gene: TRBV5-5
CDR3aa: CASLQGARDIQYF
CDR3nt: TGTGCCAGCCTACAGGGGGCGCGGGACATTCAGTACTTC

j_gene: TRBJ1-6
abundance: .
d_gene: TRBD1
v_gene: TRBV18
CDR3aa: CASSPGQGANSPLHF
CDR3nt: TGTGCCAGCTCACCAGGACAGGGGGCTAATTCACCCCTCCACTTT

j_gene: TRBJ2-5
abundance: .
d_gene: .
v_gene: TRBV6-2/TRBV6-3
CDR3aa: CASSYRGETQYF
CDR3nt: TGTGCCAGCAGTTACCGCGGAGAGACCCAGTACTTC

j_gene: TRBJ1-5
abundance: .
d_gene: .
v_gene: TRBV30
CDR3aa: CAWSRGGQGNQPQHF
CDR3nt: TGTGCCTGGAGTAGGGGGGGGCAAGGCAATCAGCCCCAGCATTTT

j_gene: TRBJ1-1
abundance: .
d_gene: TRBD1
v_gene: TRBV19
CDR3aa: CASSIFPRQGETEAFF
CDR3nt: TGTGCCAGTAGTATATTCCCAAGACAGGGTGAAACTGAAGCTTTCTTT

j_gene: TRBJ2-3
abundance: .
d_gene: TRBD2
v_gene: TRBV4-2
CDR3aa: CASSQDRSPGLAGGGADTQYF
CDR3nt: TGTGCCAGCAGCCAAGATCGGTCCCCAGGACTAGCGGGGGGTGGGGCAGATACGCAGTATTTT

j_gene: TRBJ2-1
abundance: few
d_gene: TRBD1
v_gene: TRBV6-6
CDR3aa: CASSPGTESYNEQFF
CDR3nt: TGTGCCAGCAGTCCCGGGACAGAATCGTACAATGAGCAGTTCTTC

j_gene: TRBJ2-3
abundance: .
d_gene: .
v_gene: TRBV4-2
CDR3aa: CASSQKPDTQYF
CDR3nt: TGTGCCAGCAGCCAAAAGCCAGATACGCAGTATTTT

j_gene: TRBJ1-4
abundance: .
d_gene: TRBD1
v_gene: TRBV6-5
CDR3aa: CASSSPGQGIEKLFF
CDR3nt: TGTGCCAGCAGTTCTCCGGGACAGGGTATCGAAAAACTGTTTTTT

j_gene: TRBJ2-1
abundance: .
d_gene: .
v_gene: TRBV9
CDR3aa: CASSVDSRLDEQFF
CDR3nt: TGTGCCAGCAGCGTAGATAGCCGGCTGGATGAGCAGTTCTTC